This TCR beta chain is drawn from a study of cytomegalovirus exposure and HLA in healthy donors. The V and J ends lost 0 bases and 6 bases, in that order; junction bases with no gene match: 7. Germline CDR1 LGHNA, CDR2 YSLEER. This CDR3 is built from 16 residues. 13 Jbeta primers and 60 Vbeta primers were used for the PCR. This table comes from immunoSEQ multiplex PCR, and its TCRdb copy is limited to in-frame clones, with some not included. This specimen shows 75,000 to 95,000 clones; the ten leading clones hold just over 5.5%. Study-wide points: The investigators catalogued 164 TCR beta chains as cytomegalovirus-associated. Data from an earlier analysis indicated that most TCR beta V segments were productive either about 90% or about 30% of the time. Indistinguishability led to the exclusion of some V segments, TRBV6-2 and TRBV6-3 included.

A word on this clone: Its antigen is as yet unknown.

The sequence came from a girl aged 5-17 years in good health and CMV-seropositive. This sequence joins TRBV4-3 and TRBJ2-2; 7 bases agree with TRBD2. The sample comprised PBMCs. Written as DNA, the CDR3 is TGCGCCAGCAGCCAAGAGGTACTAGCGAGATCCGGGGAGCTGTTTTTT. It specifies CASSQEVLARSGELFF.